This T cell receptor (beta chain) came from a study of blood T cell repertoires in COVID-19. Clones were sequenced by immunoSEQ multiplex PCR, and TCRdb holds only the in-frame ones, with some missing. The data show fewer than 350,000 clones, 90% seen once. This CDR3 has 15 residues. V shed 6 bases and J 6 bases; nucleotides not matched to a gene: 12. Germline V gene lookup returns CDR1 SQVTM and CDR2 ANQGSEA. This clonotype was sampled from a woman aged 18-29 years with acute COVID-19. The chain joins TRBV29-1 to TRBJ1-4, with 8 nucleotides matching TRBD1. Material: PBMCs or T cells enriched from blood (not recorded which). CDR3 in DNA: TGCAGCGTCGCCCGTTGGACAGGGTTGGATGAAAAACTGTTTTTT. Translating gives CSVARWTGLDEKLFF.